A selection of T cell receptor beta chains follows, all from one sample in a study of blood T cell repertoires in COVID-19. TCRdb keeps only in-frame clones here, not all; method: immunoSEQ multiplex PCR. The sample lists around 210,000 clones; 89% were seen once. Sequenced sample: PBMCs or T cells enriched from blood (not recorded which). These receptors were collected from a woman aged 18-29 years who had recovered from COVID-19. Both conserved end residues are part of each CDR3. The order of the fields is D gene, V gene, J gene, clone size, CDR3 protein, CDR3 DNA. The D gene is left open where the match is weak. Only some rows state a clone size, as once, few, many or a class for expanded clones.

-	TRBV28	TRBJ1-2	-	CASSLPSGGGNGYTF	TGTGCCAGCAGTCTTCCCTCGGGGGGCGGGAATGGCTACACCTTC
TRBD1	TRBV29-1	TRBJ1-2	-	CSVEGQGPPGYTF	TGCAGCGTTGAGGGACAGGGTCCGCCGGGCTACACCTTC
-	TRBV7-9	TRBJ2-7	once	CASSLAPDAGGEQYF	TGTGCCAGCAGCTTAGCCCCCGATGCCGGGGGCGAGCAGTACTTC
TRBD1	TRBV30	TRBJ1-1	few	CAWSPLQGLNTEAFF	TGTGCCTGGAGTCCCCTACAGGGGCTGAACACTGAAGCTTTCTTT
-	TRBV3-1/TRBV3-2	TRBJ1-5	-	CASSGAGNQPQHF	TGTGCCAGCAGCGGGGCCGGGAATCAGCCCCAGCATTTT
TRBD1	TRBV4-1	TRBJ1-5	-	CASSQGGQGLNQPQHF	TGCGCCAGCAGCCAAGGAGGACAGGGGTTGAATCAGCCCCAGCATTTT
TRBD1	TRBV3-1/TRBV3-2	TRBJ1-1	-	CASSHSTGSTEAFF	TGTGCCAGCAGCCACTCGACAGGGTCCACTGAAGCTTTCTTT
-	TRBV29-1	TRBJ1-2	-	CSGDVEEDYGYTF	TGCAGCGGGGATGTGGAGGAAGACTATGGCTACACCTTC
-	TRBV3-1/TRBV3-2	TRBJ1-2	-	CASSPRGGKGGYTF	TGTGCCAGCAGCCCAAGGGGGGGTAAAGGTGGCTACACCTTC
-	TRBV27	TRBJ1-4	once	CASSLEGPANEKLFF	TGTGCCAGCAGTTTAGAGGGCCCGGCGAATGAAAAACTGTTTTTT
TRBD1	TRBV30	TRBJ1-3	-	CAWGQGAGSGNTIYF	TGTGCCTGGGGTCAGGGGGCCGGTTCTGGAAACACCATATATTTT
-	TRBV5-1	TRBJ2-1	-	CASSLRAPPTGGPQRGAHNEQFF	TGCGCCAGCAGCTTAAGGGCCCCCCCGACAGGGGGTCCTCAGCGGGGGGCCCACAATGAGCAGTTCTTC
-	TRBV19	TRBJ2-7	few	CASSMTSGVNEQYF	TGTGCCAGTAGTATGACCTCCGGGGTGAACGAGCAGTACTTC
-	TRBV9	TRBJ2-7	-	CASSVGDTYEQYF	TGTGCCAGCAGCGTAGGGGACACCTACGAGCAGTACTTC
TRBD1	TRBV10-3	TRBJ2-7	-	CAISVRGQGADYEQYF	TGTGCCATCAGTGTGCGTGGACAGGGGGCAGATTACGAGCAGTACTTC
-	TRBV28	TRBJ1-2	-	CASRTTGLGEGYTF	TGTGCCAGCAGGACGACAGGCCTCGGGGAGGGCTACACCTTC
TRBD1	TRBV11-3	TRBJ2-1	-	CASSLTGNEQFF	TGTGCCAGCAGCTTGACAGGGAACGAGCAGTTCTTC
TRBD1	TRBV10-3	TRBJ1-6	-	CAISGDRPTDSPLHF	TGTGCCATCAGTGGGGACAGGCCTACAGATTCACCCCTCCACTTT
TRBD1	TRBV9	TRBJ1-6	-	CASGGVDRGTSPLHF	TGTGCCAGCGGGGGCGTTGACAGGGGGACTTCACCCCTCCACTTT
TRBD1	TRBV10-3	TRBJ2-2	few	CAISVRETGDTGELFF	TGTGCCATCAGTGTTAGAGAGACAGGGGACACCGGGGAGCTGTTTTTT
-	TRBV5-1	TRBJ2-2	-	CASRRENTGELFF	TGCGCCAGCAGAAGAGAGAACACCGGGGAGCTGTTTTTT
-	TRBV12-3/TRBV12-4	TRBJ1-2	-	CASSFGGSRGYTF	TGTGCCAGCAGTTTTGGGGGGTCTCGGGGCTACACCTTC